This TCR beta chain was sequenced for a study of cytomegalovirus exposure and HLA in healthy donors. This PCR relied on a set of 60 Vbeta primers and 13 Jbeta primers. Method: immunoSEQ multiplex PCR; TCRdb's copy keeps in-frame clones and lacks some. The table has about 92,000 clones, over 70% seen once. The CDR3 extends over 13 amino acids. Germline V gene sequence: CDR1 LNHDA, CDR2 SQIVND (reference sequence). V dropped 1 base and J dropped 4; count of bases not matched to a gene: 0. As to this clone: The antigen remains unidentified.

As for the donors, each was a healthy bone marrow donor. Study results and limitations: The HLA-A and HLA-B alleles of most subjects were reportedly predicted accurately from TCR beta sequences. Within the data, a cluster of highly shared sequence variants was likely a sequencing artifact. Under in vitro conditions, a few CMV-associated chains were confirmed as specific for CMV antigens.

This chain links TRBV19 with TRBJ1-2; TRBD1 aligns across 7 bases. This TCR derives from a girl aged 2-15 years in good health and CMV-seropositive. The sequenced material came from PBMCs. The DNA of the CDR3 is TGTGCCAGTAGTATAGCAGGGGGCTATGGCTACACCTTC. Translating gives CASSIAGGYGYTF.